The TCR beta chain under discussion was sequenced for a study of spatial heterogeneity in lung cancer. In the study overall: Matched bulk RNA-seq yielded a T cell transcriptional module score. Counts of TCR transcripts in tumor regions correlated strongly with that score. The mean occurrence of each unique TCR and UMI combination in raw reads exceeded 9.5.

This clonotype counts as medium-sized (0.01 to 0.1%). The target antigen is unknown. TCRdb independently ran MiXCR on the 5' RACE reads; one entry per CDR3 protein. The sample has approximately 5,200 distinct CDR3 sequences; roughly 8.2% are singletons. V shed 5 bases and J shed 9 bases, with 11 bases lying between them. The CDR3 covers 12 residues. Per germline, CDR1 MDHEN and CDR2 SYDVKM. Study-level results: Counts of expanded intratumoral alpha and beta TCRs tracked tumor mutation counts.

Time point noted: sample taken at primary tumor resection. Patients with untreated early-stage non-small cell lung cancer, numbering 72, were the donors. Whole RNA from tumor, nontumor lung or frozen PBMC was sequenced unsorted. Sample: lung tumor tissue, taken at surgery. This chain joins TRBV28 and TRBJ1-5; D gene uncertain. The sequence derives from a female donor with early-stage non-small cell lung cancer. The CDR3 DNA sequence: TGTGCCAGCAGTCCCCCCCGGGGGCCCCAGCATTTT. Encoded protein: CASSPPRGPQHF.